This passage covers 15 T cell receptor beta chains from one sample sequenced in a study of T cells in pancreatic ductal adenocarcinoma. Assay: immunoSEQ multiplex PCR; the TCRdb copy retains only in-frame clones and omits some. The sample contains tens of thousands of clones, about 92% of which appear only once. Selected pancreatic ductal adenocarcinoma patients had undergone surgery without neoadjuvant therapy. The sample was PBMCs. The source of these receptors is a human donor with pancreatic ductal adenocarcinoma.

The rearrangement joins TRBV4-2 to TRBJ2-2; TRBD1 matches 8 bases. Trimming cost V 4 bases and J 2 bases; bases outside gene matches: 6. This CDR3 is 16 amino acids long. Per germline, CDR1 LGHNA and CDR2 YNFKEQ. The CDR3 loop reads CASSRRAGGNTGELFF. The CDR3 DNA follows: TGTGCCAGCAGCCGGAGGGCAGGGGGCAACACCGGGGAGCTGTTTTTT.

This chain connects TRBV18 to TRBJ2-7, with TRBD2 matching 9 bases. With 3 bases clipped from V and 2 bases from J, the junction kept 8 bases outside the gene matches. This CDR3 has 16 amino acids. From germline, CDR1 is KGHSH and CDR2 LQKENI. CDR3 coding DNA: TGTGCCAGCTCACCCTCTCTAGCGGGGTATACCTACGAGCAGTACTTC. Its translation is CASSPSLAGYTYEQYF.

The V call is TRBV19, the J call TRBJ1-1; D uncertain. Germline V gene lookup returns CDR1 LNHDA and CDR2 SQIVND (reference sequence). This CDR3 contains 14 residues. The V gene lost 7 bases and the J gene lost 0 bases, with 12 bases spanning the gap. CDR3 in DNA: TGTGCCAGTAAACGCCGCTTCCTGAACACTGAAGCTTTCTTT. It codes for CASKRRFLNTEAFF.

The genes are TRBV11-3 and TRBJ2-3; D not certain. Deletions cut 0 bases from V and 2 bases from J, with 3 bases between. The CDR3 consists of 13 residues. The germline V gene encodes CDR1 SGHNT and CDR2 YENEEA. The CDR3 sequence: CASSLDTTDTQYF. The CDR3 DNA reads TGTGCCAGCAGCTTAGATACCACAGATACGCAGTATTTT.

The CDR3 here is CATLPGTGSSQETQYF. The CDR3 nucleotides read TGTGCCACTCTCCCCGGGACAGGGAGCTCGCAAGAGACCCAGTACTTC. The V call is TRBV2, the J call TRBJ2-5; 9 bases are shared with TRBD1. Germline CDR1 is SNHLY and CDR2 is FYNNEI. The V segment lost 10 bases and the J segment 2 bases; nucleotides outside the gene matches: 14. The CDR3 consists of 16 residues.

The V gene is TRBV7-2, the J gene TRBJ1-1, with D uncertain. This CDR3 has 14 amino acids. V shed 3 bases and J shed 5 bases, with 13 bases lying between them. CDR1 and CDR2 (germline): SGHTA, FQGNSA. CDR3 amino acids: CASSLSPRGTEAFF. The CDR3 nucleotides read TGTGCCAGCAGCTTGAGTCCCCGTGGAACTGAAGCTTTCTTT.

V and J are TRBV5-6 and TRBJ2-1; 7 nucleotides match TRBD2. Looked up from germline, CDR1 is SGHDT and CDR2 is YYEEEE. CDR3 length: 14 amino acids. Trimming removed 0 bases from V and 10 bases from J; junction bases left unmatched: 7. CDR3 in amino acids: CASSLGTKAGEQFF. The CDR3 region has the DNA TGTGCCAGCAGCTTGGGGACTAAAGCGGGGGAGCAGTTCTTC.

This chain links TRBV19 with TRBJ2-1; no clear D gene. Trimming removed 10 bases from V and 4 bases from J, with 8 bases in between. CDR1 is LNHDA and CDR2 is SQIVND in the germline V gene (reference sequence). CDR3 length: 11 residues. CDR3 in amino acids: CATTPYNEQFF. CDR3 nucleotide sequence: TGTGCCACGACTCCATACAATGAGCAGTTCTTC. Full variable domain (rest looked up from reference TRBV19 and TRBJ2-1): DGGITQSPKYLFRKEGQNVTLSCEQNLNHDAMYWYRQDPGQGLRLIYYSQIVNDFQKGDIAEGYSVSREKKESFPLTVTSAQKNPTAFYLCATTPYNEQFFGPGTRLTVL.

The CDR3 DNA sequence: TGTGCCAGCAGTTTTCTTATCGGGAGCCATAGGGGAAACACCATATATTTT. Amino acids: CASSFLIGSHRGNTIYF. The chain combines TRBV28 with TRBJ1-3; no firm D call. Trimming took off 3 bases at V and 4 bases at J, with 19 bases between the two ends. Germline V lookup: CDR1 MDHEN, CDR2 SYDVKM. This CDR3 has 17 residues.

In DNA form, the CDR3 reads TGCGCCAGCAGTGAGTCGAAAGGTCGAGCAGATACGCAGTATTTT. As protein: CASSESKGRADTQYF. J is TRBJ2-3 and V is TRBV10-2; D is ambiguous. This CDR3 comprises 15 residues. Deletions cut 0 bases from V and 4 bases from J, with 11 bases between. CDR1 is WSHSY, CDR2 SAAADI, per germline.

The chain carries TRBV10-3 and TRBJ1-1; TRBD1 is a possible D gene (5 bases). Looked up from germline, CDR1 is ENHRY and CDR2 is SYGVKD. The germline V and J ends were trimmed by 2 bases and 7 bases, with 8 bases remaining between them. The CDR3 length is 12 residues. The CDR3 loop is CAISEGHLEAFF. The CDR3 DNA reads as TGTGCCATCAGTGAGGGACACCTTGAAGCTTTCTTT.

This sequence joins TRBV6-1 and TRBJ2-5; D perhaps matches TRBD1 (6 bases). The germline gives CDR1 MNHNS, CDR2 SASEGT. V was shortened by 5 bases and J by 5 bases, with 9 bases between the two germline ends. The CDR3 spans 12 residues. CDR3 region: CASSLRGETQYF. CDR3 nucleotide sequence: TGTGCCAGCAGTCTCAGGGGTGAGACCCAGTACTTC.

The gene calls are TRBV7-2 and TRBJ2-7; 9 nucleotides agree with TRBD2. This CDR3 is 14 amino acids long. Germline lookup yields CDR1 SGHTA and CDR2 FQGNSA. The J segment lost 5 bases and the V segment lost 2 bases, leaving 4 bases of the junction unmatched. This CDR3 reads CASSLMREGNEQYF. CDR3 bases: TGTGCCAGCAGCTTAATGCGGGAGGGTAACGAGCAGTACTTC.

The count of this clone is one. The V gene is TRBV27, the J gene TRBJ2-1, with D uncertain. CDR3 length equals 14 residues. Per the germline V gene, CDR1 is MNHEY and CDR2 is SMNVEV (reference sequence). Trimming removed 0 bases at V and 8 bases at J, with 11 bases between. The CDR3 coding sequence is TGTGCCAGCAGTTTATCTCGGGCTGTTGATGAGCAGTTCTTC. Its protein product is CASSLSRAVDEQFF.

This clone was seen just once. The V gene is TRBV29-1, the J gene TRBJ2-7; TRBD2 matches at 14 bases. The CDR3 is 17 residues long. The germline V gene encodes CDR1 SQVTM and CDR2 ANQGSEA. The ends lost 7 bases at V and 2 bases at J; junction bases unmatched: 13. CDR3 coding DNA: TGCAGCGCCCGGGGACTAGCGGGGGACCAGGGTGCCTACGAGCAGTACTTC. This translates into CSARGLAGDQGAYEQYF.